Presented here are 17 T cell receptor beta chains from one specimen sequenced in a study of cytomegalovirus exposure and HLA in healthy donors. 60 Vbeta and 13 Jbeta primers were used in PCR. The table came from immunoSEQ multiplex PCR; TCRdb's copy has only in-frame clones and leaves some out. The top ten hold more than 2.5% of the sample, which has 80,000 to 100,000 clones, 79% seen once. Sequenced material: PBMCs. The receptors here all came from a male donor in good health and CMV-seropositive.

The V gene is TRBV5-1, the J gene TRBJ1-2; weak D call: TRBD1 (5 bases). The CDR3 loop spans 15 amino acids. Between the trimmed V and J ends, which lost 0 bases and 4 bases, there was a span of 13 bases. Germline V gene sequence: CDR1 SGHRS, CDR2 YFSETQ. CDR3 in DNA: TGCGCCAGCAGCTTGGAAGTCAGCGGGGGCTATGGCTACACCTTC. Amino acids: CASSLEVSGGYGYTF.

The chain joins TRBV18 to TRBJ1-2; 9 positions agree with TRBD1. This CDR3 region has 12 residues. Germline loops: CDR1 KGHSH, CDR2 LQKENI. V was clipped by 6 bases and J by 8 bases; unmatched bases: 4. The CDR3 reads CASSPDRGGYTF. The DNA for the CDR3 is TGTGCCAGCTCCCCGGACAGGGGAGGCTACACCTTC.

The genes are TRBV5-1 and TRBJ2-5, with TRBD2 matching 8 bases. V shed 4 bases, J shed 4 bases, and the junction held 6 bases outside the gene matches. CDR1 and CDR2 from the germline V gene are SGHRS and YFSETQ. This CDR3 region has 14 residues. Here the CDR3 reads CASSGSGGGETQYF. CDR3 sequence (DNA): TGCGCCAGCAGCGGAAGCGGGGGTGGAGAGACCCAGTACTTC.

The chain has TRBV30 and TRBJ1-1; D gene uncertain. Germline V gives CDR1 GTSNPN, CDR2 SVGIG (reference sequence). V lost 5 bases, J lost 4 bases, and 8 bases lay in between. This CDR3 spans 11 amino acids. CDR3 nucleotide sequence: TGTGCCTGGGACATAGGCACTGAAGCTTTCTTT. This codes for CAWDIGTEAFF. Filled out from reference TRBV30 and TRBJ1-1, the complete variable domain reads SQTIHQWPATLVQPVGSPLSLECTVEGTSNPNLYWYRQAAGRGLQLLFYSVGIGQISSEVPQNLSASRPQDRQFILSSKKLLLSDSGFYLCAWDIGTEAFFGQGTRLTVV.

V usage is TRBV30 and J usage is TRBJ2-2; D uncertain. This CDR3 region has 12 residues. V shed 3 bases and J shed 6 bases, with 8 bases lying between them. CDR1 is GTSNPN and CDR2 is SVGIG in the germline V gene (reference sequence). The CDR3 DNA reads TGTGCCTGGAGAGGAGTTTCCGGGGAGCTGTTTTTT. It codes for CAWRGVSGELFF. Full variable domain (remainder filled in from reference TRBV30 and TRBJ2-2): SQTIHQWPATLVQPVGSPLSLECTVEGTSNPNLYWYRQAAGRGLQLLFYSVGIGQISSEVPQNLSASRPQDRQFILSSKKLLLSDSGFYLCAWRGVSGELFFGEGSRLTVL.

V usage is TRBV5-1 and J usage is TRBJ2-5, with D possibly being TRBD2 (6 bases). Germline assignment: CDR1 SGHRS and CDR2 YFSETQ. The CDR3 runs 13 residues. Trimming took off 5 bases at V and 3 bases at J, with 11 bases between the two ends. The CDR3 here is CASSRDSEETQYF. CDR3 nucleotides: TGCGCCAGCAGTAGGGACTCTGAAGAGACCCAGTACTTC. Variable domain in full (rest from reference TRBV5-1 and TRBJ2-5): KAGVTQTPRYLIKTRGQQVTLSCSPISGHRSVSWYQQTPGQGLQFLFEYFSETQRNKGNFPGRFSGRQFSNSRSEMNVSTLELGDSALYLCASSRDSEETQYFGPGTRLLVL.

The gene calls are TRBV30 and TRBJ1-3, with no clear D. The ends were cut back, 3 bases at V and 0 bases at J, with 12 bases in the middle. Germline-derived CDR1 and CDR2 are GTSNPN and SVGIG (reference sequence). This CDR3 comprises 15 residues. The CDR3 coding sequence is TGTGCCTGGAGGTCGACTAAGAACTCTGGAAACACCATATATTTT. This encodes CAWRSTKNSGNTIYF.

This chain connects TRBV27 to TRBJ2-7; 11 bases map to TRBD2. The length of the CDR3 is 14 residues. J lost 6 bases, V lost 5 bases, and 6 bases had no gene match. In germline, CDR1 is MNHEY, CDR2 SMNVEV (reference sequence). The DNA of the CDR3 is TGTGCCAGCAGTATAGGACTAGCGGGCCCCGAGCAGTACTTC. Amino acids: CASSIGLAGPEQYF.

In DNA, the CDR3 is TGCGCCAGCAGTGAAGCGAGTCAGCCCCAGCATTTT. Protein product: CASSEASQPQHF. J is TRBJ1-5 and V is TRBV10-2; unclear D gene. V was clipped by 3 bases and J by 6 bases, with 6 bases between them. This CDR3 region has 12 residues. Germline V lookup: CDR1 WSHSY, CDR2 SAAADI.

The rearrangement uses TRBV7-2 and TRBJ2-7; D possibly corresponds to TRBD2 (6 bases). This CDR3 comprises 13 residues. CDR1 SGHTA and CDR2 FQGNSA come from the germline V gene. V lost 1 base and J lost 4, with 8 bases in between. The CDR3 DNA follows: TGTGCCAGCAGCTTAGTTGGGAGGTACGAGCAGTACTTC. Protein: CASSLVGRYEQYF.

This chain links TRBV10-3 with TRBJ2-2; 8 nucleotides align to TRBD2. Unmatched junction bases numbered 10, after V lost 6 bases and J lost 7 bases. This CDR3 contains 15 residues. Per the germline V gene, CDR1 is ENHRY and CDR2 is SYGVKD. CDR3: CAISGGARVGGELFF. DNA of the CDR3: TGTGCCATCAGCGGGGGGGCGAGAGTCGGCGGGGAGCTGTTTTTT.

V and J are TRBV5-1 and TRBJ1-3, with a possible D match to TRBD1 (6 bases). This CDR3 comprises 15 residues. V was pared by 7 bases and J by 0 bases, with 14 bases between. From germline, CDR1 is SGHRS and CDR2 YFSETQ. CDR3 nucleotides: TGCGCCAGCCGACCGGGACAAAGCTCTGGAAACACCATATATTTT. Amino acids: CASRPGQSSGNTIYF.

The rearrangement joins TRBV5-3 to TRBJ2-1, with D perhaps TRBD2 (6 bases). TRBV5-3 is flagged as an ORF with uncertain function. The CDR3 consists of 18 residues. V lost 3 bases to trimming and J lost 1 base, with 20 bases between them. The CDR3: CARSWQGGGSISYNEQFF. CDR3 bases: TGTGCCAGAAGCTGGCAGGGAGGTGGCTCAATTTCCTACAATGAGCAGTTCTTC.

The chain recombines TRBV7-2 with TRBJ1-1; possible D gene TRBD1, 6 bases. The CDR3 has 16 amino acids. Trimming cost V 5 bases and J 0 bases, with 16 bases left between them. Germline V gives CDR1 SGHTA, CDR2 FQGNSA. The CDR3 region has the DNA TGTGCCAGCAGCCCCCGCCCCCAGGGGATGAACACTGAAGCTTTCTTT. Translating gives CASSPRPQGMNTEAFF.

This clone was detected only a few times. The chain is built from TRBV5-6 and TRBJ1-1, with D uncertain. CDR1 SGHDT and CDR2 YYEEEE come from the germline V gene. Between the trimmed V and J ends, which lost 2 bases and 2 bases, there was a span of 7 bases. This CDR3 comprises 13 residues. The CDR3 is CASSLEENTEAFF. The DNA for the CDR3 is TGTGCCAGCAGCTTAGAGGAAAACACTGAAGCTTTCTTT.

On this clone: A junction end diverges from the germline sequence, so it may reflect a read error. The V gene is TRBV27, the J gene TRBJ1-2; D is perhaps TRBD1 (5 bases). Germline V gene sequence: CDR1 MNHEY, CDR2 SMNVEV (reference sequence). The CDR3 spans 13 residues. CDR3 loop: CASSLFSGYGYTF. The CDR3 region has the DNA TGTGCCAGCAGCTTATTTTCAGGGTACGGCTACACCTTC.

The chain is built from TRBV30 and TRBJ2-2, with D possibly being TRBD2 (7 bases). Per the germline V gene, CDR1 is GTSNPN and CDR2 is SVGIG (reference sequence). The CDR3 contains 15 residues. Between the trimmed V and J ends, which lost 2 bases and 4 bases, there was a span of 14 bases. The CDR3 DNA reads TGTGCCTGGAGTAGACAGGTAGCGGGCACCGGGGAGCTGTTTTTT. Its translation is CAWSRQVAGTGELFF. The full variable domain, with the rest looked up from reference TRBV30 and TRBJ2-2, is SQTIHQWPATLVQPVGSPLSLECTVEGTSNPNLYWYRQAAGRGLQLLFYSVGIGQISSEVPQNLSASRPQDRQFILSSKKLLLSDSGFYLCAWSRQVAGTGELFFGEGSRLTVL.